This T cell receptor beta chain was profiled in a study of identical twins. Germline V gene sequence: CDR1 MNHEY, CDR2 SVGEGT. V shed 2 bases, J shed 0 bases, and the junction held 6 bases outside the gene matches. The CDR3 covers 17 residues. As regards this clonotype: Its antigen is as yet unknown.

It was template switching that added a universal primer site, and there were unique molecular identifiers on the cDNA. Using its own MiXCR run on the 5' RACE reads, TCRdb lists one record per CDR3 protein. The sample contains hundreds of thousands of distinct CDR3 sequences, 6.1% of which appear only once. Every one of the donors was a healthy Caucasian. Study observations and caveats: Sequences that were beta out-of-frame showed weaker excess twin sharing.

The chain carries TRBV6-2 or TRBV6-3 and TRBJ2-5; 10 bases align to TRBD1. This receptor was taken from a man younger than 30 in good health. Material for sequencing was naive T cells sorted from blood. The CDR3: CASSYPSGQGYQETQYF. CDR3 DNA sequence: TGTGCCAGCAGTTACCCGTCGGGACAGGGGTACCAAGAGACCCAGTACTTC.